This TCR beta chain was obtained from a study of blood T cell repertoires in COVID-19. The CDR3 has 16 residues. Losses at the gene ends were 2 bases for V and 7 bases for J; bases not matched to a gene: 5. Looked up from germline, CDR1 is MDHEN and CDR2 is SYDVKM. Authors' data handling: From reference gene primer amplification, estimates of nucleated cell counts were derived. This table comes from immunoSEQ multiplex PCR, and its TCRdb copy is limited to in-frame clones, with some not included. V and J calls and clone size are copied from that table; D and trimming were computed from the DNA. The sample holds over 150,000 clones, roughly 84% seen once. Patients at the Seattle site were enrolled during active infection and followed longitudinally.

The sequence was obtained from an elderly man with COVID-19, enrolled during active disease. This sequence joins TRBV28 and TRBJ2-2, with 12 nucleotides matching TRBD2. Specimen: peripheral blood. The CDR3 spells CASSLLAGGRDGELFF. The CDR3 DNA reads TGTGCCAGCAGTTTACTAGCGGGGGGGCGGGACGGGGAGCTGTTTTTT.